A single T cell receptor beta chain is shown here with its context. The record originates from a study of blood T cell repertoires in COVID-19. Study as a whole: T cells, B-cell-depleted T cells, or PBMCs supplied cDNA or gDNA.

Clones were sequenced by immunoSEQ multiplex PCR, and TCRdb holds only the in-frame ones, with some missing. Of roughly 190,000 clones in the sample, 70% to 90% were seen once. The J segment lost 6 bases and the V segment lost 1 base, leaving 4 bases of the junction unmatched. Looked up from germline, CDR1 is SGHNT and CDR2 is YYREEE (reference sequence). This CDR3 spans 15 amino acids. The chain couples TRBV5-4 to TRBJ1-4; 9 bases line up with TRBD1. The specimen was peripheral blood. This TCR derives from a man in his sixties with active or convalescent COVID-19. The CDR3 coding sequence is TGTGCCAGCAGCTTGACCCGGGACAGGGATGAAAAACTGTTTTTT. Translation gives CASSLTRDRDEKLFF.